A single TCR beta chain is shown here with its context. Antigen unknown. This entry is derived from a study of T-cell reconstitution after alpha-beta-depleted transplantation in children. Findings and limits, study-wide: Surviving thymic progenitors and recipient T cells were the source of high TCRbeta diversity at day 60 in some patients. Several hundred expanded graft clones reportedly gave rise to the alpha-beta T cells present about two months after transplant. T-cell counts and diversity at one year post-transplant came mainly from newly produced T cells.

The V and J ends lost 6 bases and 0 bases, in that order; junction bases with no gene match: 7. From germline, CDR1 is MGHDK and CDR2 SYGVNS. This CDR3 comprises 17 residues. The authors prepared the TCRbeta library with unique molecular identifiers. MiXCR, applied by TCRdb to the PCR reads, yields one record per CDR3 protein. The sample has about 500,000 distinct CDR3 sequences, over 10% seen once; the top ten hold around 15%. This receptor was identified in a female patient under 10 years old who had a stem cell transplant for aplastic anemia, so the T cells may come from the graft donor. This specimen consisted of PBMCs, mostly from graft donor cells, obtained 180 days after TCRalphabeta/CD19-depleted stem cell transplant. V usage is TRBV25-1 and J usage is TRBJ2-6, with 8 bases aligning to TRBD1. CDR3: CASRETGAVSGANVLTF. The DNA for the CDR3 is TGTGCCAGCAGAGAGACAGGGGCTGTCTCTGGGGCCAACGTCCTGACTTTC.